Listed below are T cell receptor beta chains from one sample, sequenced in a study of cytomegalovirus exposure and HLA in healthy donors. TCRdb's table, derived via immunoSEQ multiplex PCR, lists solely in-frame clones and lacks some. The repertoire holds around 130,000 clones, with approximately 80% as singletons. The sample was PBMCs. These receptors all come from a man younger than 35 in good health and CMV-seropositive. The CDR3 runs from the conserved cysteine through the conserved F or W. D genes are given only for firm matches. Not every row has a clone size; where given, it reads once, few, many or a size class.

TRBJ2-7,TRBD2,few,TRBV19,TGTGCCAGTAGAGAAACTAGCGGGACCTACGAGCAGTACTTC,CASRETSGTYEQYF
TRBJ2-3,TRBD1,.,TRBV6-6,TGTGCCAGCAGGGACAGGGCGGCCACAGATACGCAGTATTTT,CASRDRAATDTQYF
TRBJ1-1,.,.,TRBV4-1,TGCGCCAGCAGCCAAGGGTCCCGGCGACCCCAGGCTGAAGCTTTCTTT,CASSQGSRRPQAEAFF
TRBJ1-1,TRBD1,.,TRBV7-6,TGTGCCAGCAGCCCCGGACAGGGCAACACTGAAGCTTTCTTT,CASSPGQGNTEAFF
TRBJ2-3,.,.,TRBV5-4,TGTGCCAGCAGGGCGGGATCGAGCACAGATACGCAGTATTTT,CASRAGSSTDTQYF
TRBJ2-7,.,.,TRBV18,TGTGCCAGCTCACCACCGTCGGCCGGAGCCTACGAGCAGTACTTC,CASSPPSAGAYEQYF
TRBJ1-2,TRBD1,.,TRBV6-5,TGTGCCAGCAGTTTAGGGGGCCCTGGCTATGGCTACACCTTC,CASSLGGPGYGYTF
TRBJ1-1,.,.,TRBV6-5,TGTGCCAGCAGCCTCTTCCAGTACATGAACACTGAAGCTTTCTTT,CASSLFQYMNTEAFF
TRBJ2-2,.,.,TRBV5-1,TGCGCCAGCACAATCGACAGGAGAAACACCGGGGAGCTGTTTTTT,CASTIDRRNTGELFF
TRBJ1-2,TRBD1,.,TRBV18,TGTGCCAGCTCACGCGGGACAGAACTCACCACTAACTATGGCTACACCTTC,CASSRGTELTTNYGYTF
TRBJ1-2,TRBD1,once,TRBV11-2,TGTGCCAGCACCGTAGGACAGGGAGGTGGCTATGGCTACACCTTC,CASTVGQGGGYGYTF
TRBJ2-3,.,.,TRBV9,TGTGCCAGCAGCGTAGTAGGTGGCAGGGGCCTTAGCACAGATACGCAGTATTTT,CASSVVGGRGLSTDTQYF
TRBJ2-7,TRBD2,.,TRBV6-1,TGTGCCAGCACAGGACTAGCGGTTCCCTACGAGCAGTACTTC,CASTGLAVPYEQYF
TRBJ1-2,.,.,TRBV29-1,TGCAGCGTTGAAGAGGCCAGCTACACCTTC,CSVEEASYTF
TRBJ1-1,.,.,TRBV28,TGTGCCAGCAGTTTAAGCCCGGGAGTCTCGAACACTGAAGCTTTCTTT,CASSLSPGVSNTEAFF
TRBJ2-5,TRBD2,.,TRBV19,TGTGCCAGTAGTTCGGGACTAGCGGGGAAAGAGACCCAGTACTTC,CASSSGLAGKETQYF
TRBJ2-3,TRBD2,.,TRBV28,TGTGCCAGCAGTTTATTTTCGGGGGGGCCAGATACGCAGTATTTT,CASSLFSGGPDTQYF
TRBJ1-1,.,.,TRBV6-4,TGTGCCAGCGCTGTTGGGGCTGGGATGAACACTGAAGCTTTCTTT,CASAVGAGMNTEAFF
TRBJ2-1,TRBD1,.,TRBV27,TGTGCCAGCAGTACAGGGGGGACAACGAATGAGCAGTTCTTC,CASSTGGTTNEQFF
TRBJ2-1,TRBD1,.,TRBV30,TGTGCCTGGGGGCCGGGACAGGGGATTAATGAGCAGTTCTTC,CAWGPGQGINEQFF
TRBJ2-5,TRBD2,.,TRBV19,TGTGCCAGTAGTCTAGCGGGGGGGCCAAGAGAGACCCAGTACTTC,CASSLAGGPRETQYF
TRBJ2-5,.,.,TRBV27,TGTGCCAGCAGCAAAAGAGCCCGGGAGACCCAGTACTTC,CASSKRARETQYF
TRBJ2-7,TRBD2,.,TRBV7-8,TGTGCCAGCAGCTCCCTTAGCGGGGCTCGCTCCGAGCAGTACTTC,CASSSLSGARSEQYF
TRBJ2-7,TRBD2,.,TRBV27,TGTGCCAGCAGCGGGGGGTCCTACGAGCAGTACTTC,CASSGGSYEQYF
TRBJ1-1,.,.,TRBV6-5,TGTGCCAGCAGTTACTCTCGGGGGAACACTGAAGCTTTCTTT,CASSYSRGNTEAFF
TRBJ2-1,.,.,TRBV28,TGTGCCAGCAGTTTAGTAGGGGATGAGCAGTTCTTC,CASSLVGDEQFF